This T cell receptor (beta chain) was sequenced during a study of PD-1 and CTLA-4 blockade in melanoma. This clone is medium-sized (0.01 to 0.1%) by share. The CDR3 consists of 13 residues. Trimming shortened V by 7 bases and J by 4 bases, and 13 bases separated the two germline ends. Germline V gene lookup returns CDR1 SNHLY and CDR2 FYNNEI. The repertoire was sequenced with immunoSEQ multiplex PCR; TCRdb's copy has only in-frame clones and lacks some. The top ten clones hold about a sixth of a sample with around 16,000 clones, under 85% of them seen once. The starting material was CD8+ T cells from peripheral blood, obtained before anti-PD-1 treatment. The chain recombines TRBV2 with TRBJ1-1, with D hard to call. The TCR sequence derives from a human donor with melanoma. CDR3 protein: CASKLVAGTEAFF. As DNA, the CDR3 is TGTGCCAGCAAACTAGTGGCTGGCACTGAAGCTTTCTTT. Complete variable domain (other parts from reference TRBV2 and TRBJ1-1): EPEVTQTPSHQVTQMGQEVILRCVPISNHLYFYWYRQILGQKVEFLVSFYNNEISEKSEIFDDQFSVERPDGSNFTLKIRSTKLEDSAMYFCASKLVAGTEAFFGQGTRLTVV.